This T cell receptor beta chain was identified in a study of blood T cell repertoires in COVID-19. Study details: Some COVID-19 samples were acute and others convalescent; all came from the United States, Italy and Spain. Sample material is recorded as cDNA or gDNA derived from T cells, B-cell-depleted T cells, or PBMCs.

The CDR3 has 18 amino acids. The germline gives CDR1 WNHNN, CDR2 SYGVQD (reference sequence). The trim removed 2 bases at V and 0 bases at J, leaving 3 bases unmatched. In the source study's methods: Amplification with reference gene primers provided the estimates of nucleated cell counts. The assay was immunoSEQ multiplex PCR, and TCRdb's table has in-frame clones only and misses some. V and J calls and clone size are copied from that table; D and trimming were computed from the DNA. The sample contains 180,000 or so clones, roughly 90% of which appear only once. The chain links TRBV10-1 to TRBJ2-3, with 15 nucleotides matching TRBD2. The sample taken for sequencing was peripheral blood. The receptor was derived from a man between 18 and 35 years old with active or convalescent COVID-19. This CDR3 reads CASSEGTSGGRSTDTQYF. DNA for the CDR3: TGCGCCAGCAGTGAGGGGACTAGCGGGGGGCGTAGCACAGATACGCAGTATTTT.